The next 22 T cell receptor beta chains were all read from a single sample in a study of T cells after yellow fever vaccination. Using its own MiXCR run on the 5' RACE reads, TCRdb lists one record per CDR3 protein. The sample holds 300,000 or so distinct CDR3 sequences, 4% seen once. This sample comprised PBMCs, obtained 5 days after the yellow fever booster vaccination. The receptors stem from a man between 18 and 35 years old who received the YFV17D yellow fever vaccine.

This clonotype was counted ten times or more. The chain recombines TRBV11-2 with TRBJ2-3; D gene unclear. The CDR3 covers 14 residues. CDR1 is SGHAT and CDR2 is FQNNGV in the germline V gene. The V end lost 2 bases, the J end lost 4 bases, and 10 bases lay between the germline ends. The CDR3 nucleotides read TGTGCCAGCAGCTTAAGAGCTTATGCAGATACGCAGTATTTT. Translation gives CASSLRAYADTQYF.

This clonotype was found once. The conserved closing phenylalanine or tryptophan is absent in this CDR3, likely reflecting a read error. The chain has TRBV4-2 and TRBJ2-3; D is ambiguous. The CDR3 is 13 amino acids. The V gene's germline CDR1 is LGHNA and CDR2 YNFKEQ. The germline V and J ends were trimmed by 0 bases and 7 bases, with 8 bases remaining between them. CDR3 in amino acids: CASSQDPGYTQYS. The CDR3 coding sequence is TGTGCCAGCAGCCAAGATCCCGGGTATACGCAGTATTCT.

This clonotype was counted many times. This rearrangement joins TRBV7-9 to TRBJ2-1; no clear D gene. Deletions cut 7 bases from V and 2 bases from J, with 15 bases between. The germline V gene encodes CDR1 SEHNR and CDR2 FQNEAQ (reference sequence). The CDR3 loop spans 15 amino acids. CDR3 sequence: CASNPGGVAYNEQFF. For the CDR3, the DNA is TGTGCCAGCAACCCTGGTGGGGTGGCCTACAATGAGCAGTTCTTC. Based on the CDR3 plus reference TRBV7-9 and TRBJ2-1, the full variable domain is DTGVSQNPRHKITKRGQNVTFRCDPISEHNRLYWYRQTLGQGPEFLTYFQNEAQLEKSRLLSDRFSAERPKGSFSTLEIQRTEQGDSAMYLCASNPGGVAYNEQFFGPGTRLTVL.

This clonotype was seen only a few times. CDR3 coding DNA: TGTGCCAGCAGCTTAGCGCGGGACGCCTACGAGCAGTACTTC. It is translated as CASSLARDAYEQYF. The chain has TRBV7-9 and TRBJ2-7, with TRBD2 as a possible D gene (6 bases). This CDR3 is 14 amino acids long. Germline V gives CDR1 SEHNR, CDR2 FQNEAQ (reference sequence). The ends were cut back, 0 bases at V and 2 bases at J, with 8 bases in the middle.

This clonotype has more than one count but fewer than ten. The J gene is TRBJ1-6, the V gene TRBV5-6, with no clear D. Germline V gene lookup returns CDR1 SGHDT and CDR2 YYEEEE. Trimming stripped 4 bases from V and 3 bases from J, with 14 bases between. The CDR3 has 16 amino acids. The CDR3 DNA follows: TGTGCCAGCAGCGACAACCCAGGAAACTATAATTCACCCCTCCACTTT. It is translated as CASSDNPGNYNSPLHF.

This clonotype was counted many times. This chain uses TRBV12-3 or TRBV12-4 with TRBJ2-5, with D perhaps being TRBD1 or TRBD2 (5 bases each). The CDR3 covers 14 residues. Deletions cut 5 bases from V and 7 bases from J, with 17 bases between. In DNA form, the CDR3 reads TGTGCCAGCAGTCCCCCCGGGACGGGAAGGACCCAGTACTTC. Protein product: CASSPPGTGRTQYF.

This clonotype was counted between two and nine times. The CDR3 DNA sequence: TGTGCCAGTAGTATCCAGTGGAGCACAGATACGCAGTATTTT. It specifies CASSIQWSTDTQYF. The rearrangement links TRBV19 to TRBJ2-3; D is unclear. The V end lost 3 bases, the J end lost 0 bases, and 7 bases lay between the germline ends. This CDR3 has 14 amino acids. CDR1 LNHDA and CDR2 SQIVND come from the germline V gene (reference sequence).

This clonotype has only a few counts. This sequence joins TRBV30 and TRBJ1-5; no definite D call. CDR3 size: 14 residues. The germline gives CDR1 GTSNPN, CDR2 SVGIG (reference sequence). Trimming took 1 base from V and 0 from J, leaving 7 bases between them. CDR3 nucleotides: TGTGCCTGGAGTGCGGGTAATAGCAATCAGCCCCAGCATTTT. This gives the protein CAWSAGNSNQPQHF.

In this sample, this clonotype turned up many times. Relative to the germline gene, one junction end is altered; a read error may explain this. The CDR3 is CASSGGEGNEQFF. CDR3 nucleotides: TGTGCTAGCAGCGGAGGGGAGGGGAATGAGCAGTTCTTC. The chain uses TRBV7-7 and TRBJ2-1, with 7 bases lining up with TRBD2. CDR1 SSHAT and CDR2 FNYEAQ come from the germline V gene (reference sequence). CDR3 length: 13 residues.

The CDR3 sequence: CACGPGLFPAGSSYEQYV. The DNA for the CDR3 is TGTGCCTGCGGACCGGGACTTTTTCCCGCGGGTTCCAGCTACGAGCAGTACGTC. This chain connects TRBV28 to TRBJ2-7; D might be TRBD2 (6 bases). CDR1 MDHEN and CDR2 SYDVKM come from the germline V gene. This CDR3 contains 18 residues. The V and J ends lost 11 bases and 3 bases respectively, with 32 bases between them.

This clonotype turned up a few times. The J gene is TRBJ2-7, the V gene TRBV20-1, with D tentatively TRBD1 (5 bases). Germline CDR1 is DFQATT and CDR2 is SNEGSKA (reference sequence). V shed 1 base and J shed 12 bases, with 28 bases lying between them. The CDR3 contains 16 residues. The CDR3 spells CSARAFRQLKTRGPYV. The CDR3 region has the DNA TGCAGTGCTAGAGCCTTTCGACAGCTAAAAACACGAGGACCGTACGTC.

Only a few counts were recorded for this clonotype. The chain carries TRBV10-3 and TRBJ1-4; TRBD1 matches at 8 bases. Losses at the gene ends were 3 bases for V and 8 bases for J; bases not matched to a gene: 8. In germline, CDR1 is ENHRY, CDR2 SYGVKD. This CDR3 contains 15 residues. CDR3 sequence (DNA): TGTGCCATCAGTGATACAGGGGGTGTATTGGAAAAACTGTTTTTT. Translation gives CAISDTGGVLEKLFF.

This clonotype was detected a few times. The chain carries TRBV30 and TRBJ1-2; possible D gene TRBD1, 6 bases. This CDR3 has 13 residues. The germline V gene has CDR1 GTSNPN and CDR2 SVGIG (reference sequence). V lost 2 bases, J lost 3 bases, and 10 bases lay in between. The CDR3 bases are TGTGCCTGGAGTATACAGGGTGACTATGGCTACACCTTC. It is translated as CAWSIQGDYGYTF. Supplemented by reference TRBV30 and TRBJ1-2, the full variable domain reads SQTIHQWPATLVQPVGSPLSLECTVEGTSNPNLYWYRQAAGRGLQLLFYSVGIGQISSEVPQNLSASRPQDRQFILSSKKLLLSDSGFYLCAWSIQGDYGYTFGSGTRLTVV.

This clonotype was observed at least ten times. J is TRBJ2-7 and V is TRBV5-6; no firm D call. Deletions cut 4 bases from V and 5 bases from J, with 10 bases between. CDR1 and CDR2 from the germline V gene are SGHDT and YYEEEE. The CDR3 covers 12 residues. The CDR3 region is CASSPGQDEQYF. In nucleotides, the CDR3 is TGTGCCAGCAGCCCCGGTCAGGACGAGCAGTACTTC.

This clonotype was seen a few times. This chain links TRBV29-1 with TRBJ1-2, with TRBD1 matching 9 bases. Germline V gene lookup returns CDR1 SQVTM and CDR2 ANQGSEA. There are 13 residues in the CDR3. V shed 7 bases and J 8 bases; nucleotides not matched to a gene: 11. The CDR3 sequence is CSAGRDREGGYTF. The CDR3 DNA follows: TGCAGCGCCGGGAGGGACAGGGAAGGAGGCTACACCTTC.

This clonotype was picked up a small number of times. J is TRBJ1-5 and V is TRBV6-5; 9 bases are shared with TRBD1. This CDR3 comprises 15 residues. In germline, CDR1 is MNHEY, CDR2 SVGAGI. J was trimmed by 3 bases and V by 6 bases; bases with no gene match: 6. CDR3 sequence reads: CASSPGTGFNQPQHF. CDR3 sequence (DNA): TGTGCCAGCAGCCCCGGGACAGGGTTCAATCAGCCCCAGCATTTT.

This sequence joins TRBV4-3 and TRBJ1-2, with 12 bases identical to TRBD1. CDR1 is LGHNA and CDR2 is YSLEER in the germline V gene. The CDR3 spans 22 residues. The V segment lost 3 bases and the J segment 14 bases; nucleotides outside the gene matches: 34. CDR3 in amino acids: CASSQDAVSSGTGGASRILRTF. The CDR3 DNA reads as TGCGCCAGCAGCCAGGATGCCGTATCGTCCGGGACAGGGGGCGCGTCCCGGATACTAAGGACCTTC.

The sample holds a few counts of this clonotype. The chain carries TRBV2 and TRBJ1-1; D uncertain. This CDR3 has 13 residues. The V end was cut by 4 bases, the J end by 5 bases, with 11 bases between. The V gene's germline CDR1 is SNHLY and CDR2 FYNNEI. The DNA for the CDR3 is TGTGCCAGCAGTGTTCGTGGTGTTACTGAAGCTTTCTTT. It yields the protein CASSVRGVTEAFF.

This clonotype was seen more than once but under ten times. The V and J genes are TRBV6-5 and TRBJ2-7; D is unclear. This CDR3 is 14 amino acids long. Germline values: CDR1 MNHEY, CDR2 SVGAGI. V lost 8 bases and J 0 bases, leaving 14 bases between the germline ends. The CDR3, as DNA: TGTGCCAGCTTCCCGATAGGTAGCTCCTACGAGCAGTACGTC. Translated: CASFPIGSSYEQYV.

This clonotype was observed a handful of times. The chain is built from TRBV6-2 or TRBV6-3 and TRBJ2-5; D might be TRBD2 (5 bases). The CDR3 is made up of 15 amino acids. The germline V and J ends were trimmed by 0 bases and 0 bases, with 8 bases remaining between them. CDR1 is MNHEY, CDR2 SVGEGT, per germline. CDR3 DNA sequence: TGTGCCAGCAGTTACTCGGACTGGTACCAAGAGACCCAGTACTTC. Translated, it gives CASSYSDWYQETQYF.

Many counts were recorded for this clonotype. The chain has TRBV20-1 and TRBJ2-1; TRBD2 aligns across 12 bases. J was trimmed by 11 bases and V by 3 bases; bases with no gene match: 11. Germline-derived CDR1 and CDR2 are DFQATT and SNEGSKA (reference sequence). The CDR3 sequence is 15 residues long. DNA of the CDR3: TGCAGTGCTAGGGGCCTAGCGGGGGGGAGCATTCAGCAGTTCTTC. Its protein product is CSARGLAGGSIQQFF.

This clonotype has just a few counts. The chain combines TRBV29-1 with TRBJ1-2; 8 nucleotides line up with TRBD1. The CDR3 is made up of 13 amino acids. V was clipped by 3 bases and J by 9 bases; unmatched bases: 9. Germline loops: CDR1 SQVTM, CDR2 ANQGSEA. The CDR3 region is CSVEGGTGLSYTF. The CDR3 nucleotides are TGCAGCGTTGAGGGAGGGACAGGTCTGAGCTACACCTTC.